This T cell receptor (beta chain) came from a study of T cell repertoires in cytomegalovirus infection. In the study overall: Indicated by public TCR beta signatures were CMV infection and matching HLA type. Study-wide results and caveats: Predominance within the ex vivo response was attributable to HLA-C-restricted CMV-specific TCR beta clonotypes.

Remarks on this clonotype: Its target is unknown.

TCRdb used MiXCR to reprocess the reads, holding one entry per CDR3 protein. Of 85,000 to 120,000 distinct CDR3 sequences in the sample, about 15% were seen once. Trimming shortened V by 7 bases and J by 1 base, and 10 bases separated the two germline ends. The CDR3 extends over 12 amino acids. Per the germline V gene, CDR1 is DFQATT and CDR2 is SNEGSKA (reference sequence). The chain couples TRBV20-1 to TRBJ1-1; D uncertain. The TCR was taken from a human donor in good health (CMV status not recorded). Some clones in this sample may be carry-over from other donors' samples. Sequences were obtained from PBMCs. In nucleotides, the CDR3 is TGCAGTGTTAAGACACCGAACACTGAAGCTTTCTTT. Encoded protein: CSVKTPNTEAFF.